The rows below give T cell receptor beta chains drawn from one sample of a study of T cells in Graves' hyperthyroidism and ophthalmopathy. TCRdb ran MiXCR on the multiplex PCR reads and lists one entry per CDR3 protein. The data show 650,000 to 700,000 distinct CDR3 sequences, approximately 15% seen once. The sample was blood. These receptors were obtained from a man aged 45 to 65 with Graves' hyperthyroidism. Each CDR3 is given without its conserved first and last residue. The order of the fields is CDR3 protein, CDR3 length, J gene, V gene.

CDR3: ATSRGTYTDTQY; length: 12; J: TRBJ2-3; V: TRBV24-1
CDR3: ASSIGGTGQPQH; length: 12; J: TRBJ1-5; V: TRBV6-1
CDR3: ASSLKSSLNTEAF; length: 13; J: TRBJ1-1; V: TRBV11-2
CDR3: ASIRTGRSYEQY; length: 12; J: TRBJ2-7; V: TRBV2
CDR3: SVDRGGGYEQY; length: 11; J: TRBJ2-7; V: TRBV29-1
CDR3: AWSSSQGRVIQPQH; length: 14; J: TRBJ1-5; V: TRBV30
CDR3: ASRESPLEQY; length: 10; J: TRBJ2-7; V: TRBV7-2
CDR3: SADPFLAEGGYEQY; length: 14; J: TRBJ2-7; V: TRBV20-1
CDR3: ATSGPGQGNTGELF; length: 14; J: TRBJ2-2; V: TRBV24-1
CDR3: SVDAGQGVGYGYT; length: 13; J: TRBJ1-2; V: TRBV29-1
CDR3: ASSGLSRKAF; length: 10; J: TRBJ1-1; V: TRBV6-1
CDR3: SVDRGQGVYGYT; length: 12; J: TRBJ1-2; V: TRBV29-1
CDR3: ASSTDRVYSNQPQH; length: 14; J: TRBJ1-5; V: TRBV28
CDR3: SATTGTSGSLDTQY; length: 14; J: TRBJ2-3; V: TRBV20-1
CDR3: ASAPPPGQYNSPLH; length: 14; J: TRBJ1-6; V: TRBV28
CDR3: ASSSTGVGSGELF; length: 13; J: TRBJ2-2; V: TRBV19
CDR3: SGGTANTEAF; length: 10; J: TRBJ1-1; V: TRBV29-1
CDR3: ASSYVAGQGTEAF; length: 13; J: TRBJ1-1; V: TRBV5-1
CDR3: ASKGNLGRIYSNQPQH; length: 16; J: TRBJ1-5; V: TRBV28
CDR3: ASSGGPGQGVGNTGELF; length: 17; J: TRBJ2-2; V: TRBV7-9
CDR3: ASSLGRRDSLWGGYT; length: 15; J: TRBJ1-2; V: TRBV11-1
CDR3: ASSTVGRNEQF; length: 11; J: TRBJ2-1; V: TRBV9
CDR3: ASSFDFNNEQF; length: 11; J: TRBJ2-1; V: TRBV11-3
CDR3: ASSLDRWVGYA; length: 11; J: TRBJ1-2; V: TRBV28
CDR3: ASKGGRAGETQY; length: 12; J: TRBJ2-5; V: TRBV11-2
CDR3: ASSERREEGGYT; length: 12; J: TRBJ1-2; V: TRBV6-1
CDR3: ASSQYSGRSPYEQY; length: 14; J: TRBJ2-7; V: TRBV3-1
CDR3: ASSLGLAAPKEQF; length: 13; J: TRBJ2-1; V: TRBV7-9
CDR3: ASSFSWFGGSTEAF; length: 14; J: TRBJ1-1; V: TRBV28
CDR3: ASSYSTYNEQF; length: 11; J: TRBJ2-1; V: TRBV6-2/TRBV6-3
CDR3: ASSATGGAF; length: 9; J: TRBJ1-1; V: TRBV28
CDR3: ASSGTSGSSYNEQF; length: 14; J: TRBJ2-1; V: TRBV9
CDR3: ASTFYSLKNTEAF; length: 13; J: TRBJ1-1; V: TRBV7-2
CDR3: ASSFGRTDTQY; length: 11; J: TRBJ2-3; V: TRBV5-6
CDR3: ASSSFSRQTTYEQY; length: 14; J: TRBJ2-7; V: TRBV5-4
CDR3: ASSLLGTWSGQPQH; length: 14; J: TRBJ1-5; V: TRBV5-1
CDR3: ASSQVEGQGAYGYT; length: 14; J: TRBJ1-2; V: TRBV4-1
CDR3: ASRSGQGAQPQH; length: 12; J: TRBJ1-5; V: TRBV6-1
CDR3: ASSSPGVDGGNTIY; length: 14; J: TRBJ1-3; V: TRBV11-2
CDR3: AWRVAYEQY; length: 9; J: TRBJ2-7; V: TRBV30
CDR3: ASSLQGVYNEQF; length: 12; J: TRBJ2-1; V: TRBV5-1
CDR3: ASSRPRGTTDAQY; length: 13; J: TRBJ2-3; V: TRBV6-1
CDR3: SSSPATRLCDTAELF; length: 15; J: TRBJ2-2; V: TRBV3-1
CDR3: ASRKILEVPTYGYT; length: 14; J: TRBJ1-2; V: TRBV27
CDR3: ASSPGTSDEQF; length: 11; J: TRBJ2-1; V: TRBV7-3
CDR3: ASSSPGQRGYT; length: 11; J: TRBJ1-2; V: TRBV27
CDR3: ASRGLAGVGYNEQF; length: 14; J: TRBJ2-1; V: TRBV2
CDR3: ASSLLSHQQY; length: 10; J: TRBJ2-7; V: TRBV12-3/TRBV12-4
CDR3: ASRTDRDIAYEQY; length: 13; J: TRBJ2-7; V: TRBV10-2
CDR3: ASSQAHRQWEDTQY; length: 14; J: TRBJ2-3; V: TRBV3-1
CDR3: ASSGNNEQF; length: 9; J: TRBJ2-1; V: TRBV9
CDR3: ASSYLTEAF; length: 9; J: TRBJ1-1; V: TRBV6-1
CDR3: ASSLGLRTGELF; length: 12; J: TRBJ2-2; V: TRBV2
CDR3: AGSPSGSNQPQH; length: 12; J: TRBJ1-5; V: TRBV28
CDR3: ASSIIDRMNTEAF; length: 13; J: TRBJ1-1; V: TRBV19
CDR3: ATSGDRFQNTGELF; length: 14; J: TRBJ2-2; V: TRBV24-1
CDR3: SARRWGAGGLYGYT; length: 14; J: TRBJ1-2; V: TRBV20-1
CDR3: SVEGGQPEKLF; length: 11; J: TRBJ1-4; V: TRBV29-1
CDR3: ASSTFQSNTGELF; length: 13; J: TRBJ2-2; V: TRBV5-1